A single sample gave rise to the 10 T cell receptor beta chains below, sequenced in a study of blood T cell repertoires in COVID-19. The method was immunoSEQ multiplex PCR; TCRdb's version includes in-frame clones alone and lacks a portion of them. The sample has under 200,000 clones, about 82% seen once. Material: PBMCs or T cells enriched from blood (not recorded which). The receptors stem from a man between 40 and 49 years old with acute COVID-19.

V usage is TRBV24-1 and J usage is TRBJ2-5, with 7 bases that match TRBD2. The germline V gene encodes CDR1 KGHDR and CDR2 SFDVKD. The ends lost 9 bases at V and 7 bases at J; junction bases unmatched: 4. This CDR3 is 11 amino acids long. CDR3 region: CATGREGTQYF. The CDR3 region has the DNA TGTGCCACCGGTAGGGAGGGGACCCAGTACTTC.

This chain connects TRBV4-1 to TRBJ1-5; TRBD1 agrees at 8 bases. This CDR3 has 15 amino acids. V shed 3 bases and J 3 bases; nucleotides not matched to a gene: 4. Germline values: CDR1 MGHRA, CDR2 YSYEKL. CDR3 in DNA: TGCGCCAGCAGCCAGGGACAGGACCACAATCAGCCCCAGCATTTT. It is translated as CASSQGQDHNQPQHF.

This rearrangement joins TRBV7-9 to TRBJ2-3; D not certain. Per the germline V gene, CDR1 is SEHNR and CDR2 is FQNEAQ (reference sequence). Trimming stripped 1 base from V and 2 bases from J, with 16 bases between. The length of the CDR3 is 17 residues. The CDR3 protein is CASSLGLGLGNTDTQYF. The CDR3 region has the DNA TGTGCCAGCAGCTTAGGATTAGGCCTAGGAAACACAGATACGCAGTATTTT.

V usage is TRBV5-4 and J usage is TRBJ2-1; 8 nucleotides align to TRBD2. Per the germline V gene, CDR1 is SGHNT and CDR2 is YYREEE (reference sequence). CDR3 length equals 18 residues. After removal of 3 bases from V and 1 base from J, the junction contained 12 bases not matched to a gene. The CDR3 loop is CASSSRGSGIYSYNEQFF. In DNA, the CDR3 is TGTGCCAGCAGCTCCAGAGGTAGCGGGATATATTCCTACAATGAGCAGTTCTTC.

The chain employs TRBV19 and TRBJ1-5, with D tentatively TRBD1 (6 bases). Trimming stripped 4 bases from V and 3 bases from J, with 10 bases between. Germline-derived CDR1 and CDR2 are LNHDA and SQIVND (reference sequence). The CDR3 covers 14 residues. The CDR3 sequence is CASSTQGINQPQHF. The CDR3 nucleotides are TGTGCCAGTAGTACCCAGGGGATCAATCAGCCCCAGCATTTT.

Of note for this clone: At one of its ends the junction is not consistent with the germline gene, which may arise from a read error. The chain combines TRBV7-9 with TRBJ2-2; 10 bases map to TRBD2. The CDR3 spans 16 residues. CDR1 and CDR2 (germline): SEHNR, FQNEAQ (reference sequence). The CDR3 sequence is CASSLAGAESPGELFF. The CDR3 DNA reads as TGTGCCAGCAGCCTAGCGGGAGCAGAGTCCCCCGGGGAGCTGTTTTTT. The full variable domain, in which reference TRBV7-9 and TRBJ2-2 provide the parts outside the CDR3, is DTGVSQNPRHKITKRGQNVTFRCDPISEHNRLYWYRQTLGQGPEFLTYFQNEAQLEKSRLLSDRFSAERPKGSFSTLEIQRTEQGDSAMYLCASSLAGAESPGELFFGEGSRLTVL.

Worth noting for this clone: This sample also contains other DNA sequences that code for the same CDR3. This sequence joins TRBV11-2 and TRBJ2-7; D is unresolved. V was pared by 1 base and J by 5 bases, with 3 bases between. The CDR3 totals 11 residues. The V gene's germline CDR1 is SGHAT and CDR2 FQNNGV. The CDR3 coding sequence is TGTGCCAGCAGCTTAGGCGACGAGCAGTACTTC. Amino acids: CASSLGDEQYF.

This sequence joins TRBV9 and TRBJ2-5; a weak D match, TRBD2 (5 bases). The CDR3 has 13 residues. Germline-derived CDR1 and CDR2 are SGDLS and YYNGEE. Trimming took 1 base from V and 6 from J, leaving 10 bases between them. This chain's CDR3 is CASSVRERQTQYF. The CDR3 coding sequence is TGTGCCAGCAGCGTAAGGGAGAGACAGACCCAGTACTTC.

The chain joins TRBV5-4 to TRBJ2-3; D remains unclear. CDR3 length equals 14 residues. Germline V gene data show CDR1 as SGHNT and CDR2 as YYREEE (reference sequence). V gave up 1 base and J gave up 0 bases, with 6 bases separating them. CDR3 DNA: TGTGCCAGCAGCTTGCCTCAGAGCACAGATACGCAGTATTTT. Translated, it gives CASSLPQSTDTQYF.

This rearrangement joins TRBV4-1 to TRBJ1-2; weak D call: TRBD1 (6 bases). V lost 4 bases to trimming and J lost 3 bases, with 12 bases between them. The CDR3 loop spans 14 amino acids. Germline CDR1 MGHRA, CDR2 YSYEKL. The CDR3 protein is CASSPQGRDYGYTF. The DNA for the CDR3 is TGCGCCAGCAGCCCCCAGGGGAGGGACTATGGCTACACCTTC.